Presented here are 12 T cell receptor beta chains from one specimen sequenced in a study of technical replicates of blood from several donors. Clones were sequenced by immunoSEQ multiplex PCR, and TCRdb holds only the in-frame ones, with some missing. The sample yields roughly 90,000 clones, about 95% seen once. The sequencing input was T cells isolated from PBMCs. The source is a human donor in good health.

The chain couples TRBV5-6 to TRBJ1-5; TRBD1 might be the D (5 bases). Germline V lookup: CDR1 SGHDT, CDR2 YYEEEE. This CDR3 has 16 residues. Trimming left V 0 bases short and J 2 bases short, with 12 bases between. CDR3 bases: TGTGCCAGCAGCTTGGGCGCGGGGGTAGGCAATCAGCCCCAGCATTTT. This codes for CASSLGAGVGNQPQHF.

The CDR3 DNA reads TGTGCCAGCAGGTCGACAGGGGGTGGTAATCAGCCCCAGCATTTT. It specifies CASRSTGGGNQPQHF. This chain joins TRBV28 and TRBJ1-5; 9 bases line up with TRBD1. CDR3 size: 15 residues. V gave up 6 bases and J gave up 4 bases; unmatched junction bases: 7. CDR1 is MDHEN, CDR2 SYDVKM, per germline.

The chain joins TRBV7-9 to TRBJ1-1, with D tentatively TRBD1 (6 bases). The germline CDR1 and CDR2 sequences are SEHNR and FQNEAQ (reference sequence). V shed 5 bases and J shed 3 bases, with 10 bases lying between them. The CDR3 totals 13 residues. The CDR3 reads CASSQNRDTEAFF. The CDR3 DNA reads TGTGCCAGCAGCCAAAACAGGGACACTGAAGCTTTCTTT.

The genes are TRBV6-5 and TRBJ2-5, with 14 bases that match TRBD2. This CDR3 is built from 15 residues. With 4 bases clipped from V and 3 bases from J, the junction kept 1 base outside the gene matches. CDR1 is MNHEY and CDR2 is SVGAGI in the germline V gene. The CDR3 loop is CASSSGLAGEETQYF. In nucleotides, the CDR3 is TGTGCCAGCAGTTCGGGACTAGCGGGAGAAGAGACCCAGTACTTC.

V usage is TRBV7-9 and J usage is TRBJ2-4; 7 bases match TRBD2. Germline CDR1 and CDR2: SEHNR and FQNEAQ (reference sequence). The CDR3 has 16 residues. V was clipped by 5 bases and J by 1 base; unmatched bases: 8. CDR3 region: CASSPETSLAKNIQYF. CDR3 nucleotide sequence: TGTGCCAGCAGCCCGGAGACTAGCTTGGCCAAAAACATTCAGTACTTC.

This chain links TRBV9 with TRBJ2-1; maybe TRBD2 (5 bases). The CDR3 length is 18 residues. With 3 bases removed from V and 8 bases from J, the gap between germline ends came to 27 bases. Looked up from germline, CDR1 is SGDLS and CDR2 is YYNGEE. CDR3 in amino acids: CASSDSPTTRRSNYEQFF. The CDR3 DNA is TGTGCCAGCAGCGACAGCCCGACGACTCGGAGGAGCAACTATGAGCAGTTCTTC.

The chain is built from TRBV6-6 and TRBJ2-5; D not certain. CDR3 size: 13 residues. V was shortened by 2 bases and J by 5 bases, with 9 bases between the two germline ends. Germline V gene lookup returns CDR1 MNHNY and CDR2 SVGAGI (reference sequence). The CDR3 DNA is TGTGCCAGCAGTTACCCCGAGGTTGAGACCCAGTACTTC. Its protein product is CASSYPEVETQYF.

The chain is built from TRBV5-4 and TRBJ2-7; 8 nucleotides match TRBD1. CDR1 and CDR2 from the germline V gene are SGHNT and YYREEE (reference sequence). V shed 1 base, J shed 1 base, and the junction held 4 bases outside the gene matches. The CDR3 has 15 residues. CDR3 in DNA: TGTGCCAGCAGCTTGTTGACAGGGGTGTCCTACGAGCAGTACTTC. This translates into CASSLLTGVSYEQYF.

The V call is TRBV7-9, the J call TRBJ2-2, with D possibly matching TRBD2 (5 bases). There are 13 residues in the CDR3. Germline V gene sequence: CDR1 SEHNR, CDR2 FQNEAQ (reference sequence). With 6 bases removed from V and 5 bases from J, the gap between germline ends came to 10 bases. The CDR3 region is CASRIRDTGELFF. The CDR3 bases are TGTGCCAGCAGAATACGGGATACCGGGGAGCTGTTTTTT.

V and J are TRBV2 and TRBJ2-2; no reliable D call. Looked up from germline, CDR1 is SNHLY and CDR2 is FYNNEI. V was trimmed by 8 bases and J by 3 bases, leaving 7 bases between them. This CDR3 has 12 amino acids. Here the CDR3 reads CASSLDTGELFF. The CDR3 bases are TGTGCCAGCTCCCTTGACACCGGGGAGCTGTTTTTT.

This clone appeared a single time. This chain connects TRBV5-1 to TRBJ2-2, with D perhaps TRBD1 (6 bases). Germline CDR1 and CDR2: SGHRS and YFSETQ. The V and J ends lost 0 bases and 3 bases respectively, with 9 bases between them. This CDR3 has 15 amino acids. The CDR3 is CASSLVQGDTGELFF. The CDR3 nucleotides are TGCGCCAGCAGCTTGGTACAGGGAGACACCGGGGAGCTGTTTTTT.

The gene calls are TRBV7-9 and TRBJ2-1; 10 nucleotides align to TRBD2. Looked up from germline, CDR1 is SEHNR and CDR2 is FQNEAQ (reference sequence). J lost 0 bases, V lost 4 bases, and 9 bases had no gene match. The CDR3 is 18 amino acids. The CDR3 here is CASSYNPGLARSYNEQFF. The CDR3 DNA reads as TGTGCCAGCAGCTACAACCCGGGACTAGCGCGCTCCTACAATGAGCAGTTCTTC.